The 20 T cell receptor beta chains below all came from one sample that was sequenced in a study of CD8 T cells in Susac syndrome. It was with random hexamers that roughly 0.5 to 1 ug RNA was reverse transcribed. One entry per CDR3 protein results from TCRdb running MiXCR on the immunoSEQ multiplex PCR reads. The sample yields about 190,000 distinct CDR3 sequences, 90% to 95% seen once. Sequenced: CD4+ T cells from PBMCs. Every receptor here comes from a human donor with Susac syndrome.

This rearrangement joins TRBV2 to TRBJ2-4; D is possibly TRBD1 (5 bases). The CDR3 covers 13 residues. Trimming took 5 bases from V and 5 from J, leaving 10 bases between them. Germline V CDR1 and CDR2: SNHLY, FYNNEI. The CDR3 DNA reads as TGTGCCAGCAGTCCAGGGTTTGAAAACATTCAGTACTTC. It yields the protein CASSPGFENIQYF.

The chain is built from TRBV5-1 and TRBJ1-1; D is possibly TRBD1 (6 bases). The CDR3 is 16 amino acids. V lost 3 bases to trimming and J lost 2 bases, with 17 bases between them. Germline V gene lookup returns CDR1 SGHRS and CDR2 YFSETQ. CDR3 DNA sequence: TGCGCCAGCAGCTCAGCCGGGAACAGGGTAAACACTGAAGCTTTCTTT. Its protein is CASSSAGNRVNTEAFF.

This clonotype came up a few times. The CDR3 reads CASSPPTTDTQYF. The DNA for the CDR3 is TGTGCCAGCTCACCACCGACCACAGATACGCAGTATTTT. The rearrangement links TRBV18 to TRBJ2-3, with no clear D. The CDR3 consists of 13 residues. CDR1 and CDR2 from the germline V gene are KGHSH and LQKENI. The germline V and J ends were trimmed by 0 bases and 2 bases, with 3 bases remaining between them. The variable domain in full, with the rest retrieved from reference TRBV18 and TRBJ2-3, is NAGVMQNPRHLVRRRGQEARLRCSPMKGHSHVYWYRQLPEEGLKFMVYLQKENIIDESGMPKERFSAEFPKEGPSILRIQQVVRGDSAAYFCASSPPTTDTQYFGPGTRLTVL.

The rearrangement joins TRBV9 to TRBJ1-4; D remains ambiguous. Germline V gene sequence: CDR1 SGDLS, CDR2 YYNGEE. The V end lost 4 bases, the J end lost 2 bases, and 9 bases lay between the germline ends. The CDR3 has 14 amino acids. The CDR3 loop reads CASSSSGTNEKLFF. CDR3 nucleotides: TGTGCCAGCAGCTCATCCGGGACTAATGAAAAACTGTTTTTT.

The chain uses TRBV28 and TRBJ1-2, with 8 bases aligning to TRBD1. The junction had 13 bases not matched to a gene; V was cut back by 3 bases and J by 13 bases. This CDR3 is built from 14 residues. Germline V gene sequence: CDR1 MDHEN, CDR2 SYDVKM. Here the CDR3 reads CASSLVQGAASVTF. DNA for the CDR3: TGTGCCAGCAGTTTGGTGCAGGGGGCGGCTAGTGTCACCTTC.

The V gene is TRBV11-1, the J gene TRBJ2-1; 7 positions agree with TRBD2. J was trimmed by 3 bases and V by 1 base; bases with no gene match: 18. The CDR3 has 20 residues. Per germline, CDR1 SGHAT and CDR2 FQDESV (reference sequence). The CDR3 DNA is TGTGCCAGCAGCTTAGGGAGCGGGATTCTCTCTCTCGTCCTCTACAATGAGCAGTTCTTC. Its translation is CASSLGSGILSLVLYNEQFF.

The chain recombines TRBV12-3 or TRBV12-4 with TRBJ1-5, with 9 bases fitting TRBD1. The J segment lost 10 bases and the V segment lost 4 bases, leaving 11 bases of the junction unmatched. The CDR3 extends over 15 amino acids. CDR3 nucleotides: TGTGCCAGCAGTTCGGACAGGGGCAATTTTGGCCCCCAGCATTTT. Protein: CASSSDRGNFGPQHF.

The rearrangement links TRBV6-6 to TRBJ2-4, with D perhaps given as TRBD1 or TRBD2 (6 bases each). Germline assignment: CDR1 MNHNY and CDR2 SVGAGI (reference sequence). V was cut by 0 bases and J by 7 bases, with 7 bases left in between. The CDR3 covers 13 residues. The CDR3 loop reads CASSYSGGNIQYF. The CDR3, as DNA: TGTGCCAGCAGTTACTCAGGGGGGAACATTCAGTACTTC.

The chain joins TRBV5-1 to TRBJ1-6; D is perhaps TRBD1 (5 bases). Germline assignment: CDR1 SGHRS and CDR2 YFSETQ. The CDR3 has 14 residues. Trimming took 0 bases from V and 6 from J, leaving 7 bases between them. The CDR3 nucleotides read TGCGCCAGCAGCTTGGGACAGACTAATTCACCCCTCCACTTT. The encoded protein is CASSLGQTNSPLHF.

The V call is TRBV10-3, the J call TRBJ2-3; 11 bases fit TRBD2. J lost 2 bases, V lost 5 bases, and 3 bases had no gene match. Germline CDR1 is ENHRY and CDR2 is SYGVKD. This CDR3 contains 15 residues. This CDR3 is CAISRLAGFTDTQYF. CDR3 sequence (DNA): TGTGCCATCAGTAGACTAGCGGGATTCACAGATACGCAGTATTTT.

The CDR3 is CASSLGQGGEKLFF. Written as DNA, the CDR3 is TGTGCCAGCAGCTTAGGACAGGGTGGAGAAAAACTGTTTTTT. The chain combines TRBV5-6 with TRBJ1-4; 8 positions agree with TRBD1. The CDR3 contains 14 residues. With V trimmed by 2 bases and J by 8 bases, 5 bases remained unmatched. Germline-derived CDR1 and CDR2 are SGHDT and YYEEEE.

This clonotype has only one observation. The chain employs TRBV11-2 and TRBJ2-3; tentatively, D is TRBD2 (5 bases). The germline V gene has CDR1 SGHAT and CDR2 FQNNGV. The CDR3 consists of 17 residues. The germline V and J ends were trimmed by 1 base and 6 bases, with 20 bases remaining between them. The CDR3 region is CASSLVILTGSSDTQYF. The DNA for the CDR3 is TGTGCCAGCAGCTTAGTGATCCTAACGGGGAGTTCGGATACGCAGTATTTT.

V gene TRBV20-1 combines with J gene TRBJ1-5; no clear D. Trimming cost V 4 bases and J 3 bases, with 22 bases left between them. CDR3 length equals 17 residues. Germline CDR1 and CDR2: DFQATT and SNEGSKA (reference sequence). In DNA form, the CDR3 reads TGCAGTGCTACGAACCGACTTAGGGAAGGAGTCAATCAGCCCCAGCATTTT. It is translated as CSATNRLREGVNQPQHF.

This clonotype was picked up one time. The chain links TRBV20-1 to TRBJ2-7; 7 nucleotides agree with TRBD2. CDR1 is DFQATT, CDR2 SNEGSKA, per germline (reference sequence). Trimming cost V 5 bases and J 2 bases; bases outside gene matches: 9. The CDR3 runs 14 residues. Here the CDR3 DNA reads TGCAGTGCTCTTCACGGGAGCGGGACCTACGAGCAGTACTTC. Translating gives CSALHGSGTYEQYF.

V gene TRBV18 combines with J gene TRBJ2-5; D not certain. CDR3 length: 12 residues. Germline V gives CDR1 KGHSH, CDR2 LQKENI. V lost 4 bases and J lost 3, with 6 bases in between. CDR3 loop: CASSRLEETQYF. The CDR3 coding sequence is TGTGCCAGCTCACGGCTCGAAGAGACCCAGTACTTC. Variable domain in full (rest from reference TRBV18 and TRBJ2-5): NAGVMQNPRHLVRRRGQEARLRCSPMKGHSHVYWYRQLPEEGLKFMVYLQKENIIDESGMPKERFSAEFPKEGPSILRIQQVVRGDSAAYFCASSRLEETQYFGPGTRLLVL.

V usage is TRBV20-1 and J usage is TRBJ2-1, with 8 bases fitting TRBD1. The CDR3 has 18 residues. The germline V gene encodes CDR1 DFQATT and CDR2 SNEGSKA (reference sequence). Trimming took 0 bases from V and 1 from J; bases not matched to a gene: 11. The CDR3 reads CSARDPGGDSGSYNEQFF. CDR3 coding DNA: TGCAGTGCTAGAGACCCAGGGGGCGATTCTGGTTCCTACAATGAGCAGTTCTTC.

This clonotype was seen just once. The chain couples TRBV12-3 or TRBV12-4 to TRBJ2-2; the match to TRBD2 covers 11 bases. After removal of 7 bases from V and 6 bases from J, the junction contained 10 bases not matched to a gene. This CDR3 is built from 16 residues. The CDR3: CASTVSGGVPSGELFF. The DNA for the CDR3 is TGTGCCAGCACCGTTAGCGGGGGGGTCCCGTCCGGGGAGCTGTTTTTT.

This CDR3 reads CASSLQGGNNEKLFF. The CDR3 DNA is TGCGCCAGCAGCTTGCAGGGGGGGAATAATGAAAAACTGTTTTTT. V usage is TRBV5-1 and J usage is TRBJ1-4, with 7 bases aligning to TRBD1. The V gene's germline CDR1 is SGHRS and CDR2 YFSETQ. This CDR3 comprises 15 residues. After removal of 1 base from V and 4 bases from J, the junction contained 4 bases not matched to a gene.

The rearrangement uses TRBV5-1 and TRBJ1-2, with 7 bases identical to TRBD1. CDR3 length: 15 amino acids. V was pared by 0 bases and J by 2 bases, with 4 bases of the junction left unmatched. Germline V CDR1 and CDR2: SGHRS, YFSETQ. The DNA of the CDR3 is TGCGCCAGCAGCTTGGTTGAGGGGGCGAACTATGGCTACACCTTC. It yields the protein CASSLVEGANYGYTF.

The chain employs TRBV14 and TRBJ2-5; D is undetermined. The CDR3 consists of 11 residues. V was clipped by 1 base and J by 9 bases, with 6 bases between them. From germline, CDR1 is SGHDN and CDR2 FVKESK. This CDR3 reads CASSQGRAQYF. CDR3 in DNA: TGTGCCAGCAGCCAAGGGCGAGCCCAGTACTTC.